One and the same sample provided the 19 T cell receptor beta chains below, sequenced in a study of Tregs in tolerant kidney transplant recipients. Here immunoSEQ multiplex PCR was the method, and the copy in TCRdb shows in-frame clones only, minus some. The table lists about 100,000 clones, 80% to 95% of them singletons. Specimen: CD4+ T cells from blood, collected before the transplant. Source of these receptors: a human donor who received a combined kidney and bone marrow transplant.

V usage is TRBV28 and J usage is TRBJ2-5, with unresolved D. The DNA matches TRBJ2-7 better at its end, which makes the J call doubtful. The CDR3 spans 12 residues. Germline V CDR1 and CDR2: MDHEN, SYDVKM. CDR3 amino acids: CASSLSTHEQYF. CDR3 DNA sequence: TGTGCCAGCAGTTTATCGACTCACGAGCAGTACTTC.

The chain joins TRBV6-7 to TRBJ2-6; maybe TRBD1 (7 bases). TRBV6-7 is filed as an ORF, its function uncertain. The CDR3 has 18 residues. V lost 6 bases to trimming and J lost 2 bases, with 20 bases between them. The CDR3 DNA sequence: TGTGCCAGCAGAAACTTAGGCAGGGGGGAGGCTGGGGCCAACGTCCTGACTTTC. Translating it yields CASRNLGRGEAGANVLTF.

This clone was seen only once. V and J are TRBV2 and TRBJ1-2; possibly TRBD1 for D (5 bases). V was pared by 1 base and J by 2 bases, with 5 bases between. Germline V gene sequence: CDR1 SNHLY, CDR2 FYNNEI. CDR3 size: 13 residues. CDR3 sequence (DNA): TGTGCCAGCAGTGAAGAGGGGAACTATGGCTACACCTTC. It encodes CASSEEGNYGYTF.

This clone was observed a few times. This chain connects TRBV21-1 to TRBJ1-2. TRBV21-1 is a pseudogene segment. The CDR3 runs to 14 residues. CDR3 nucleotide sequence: TGTGCCAGCAGCAAAGGAGGCAGTTCTTTTGGCTACACCTTC. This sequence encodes CASSKGGSSFGYTF.

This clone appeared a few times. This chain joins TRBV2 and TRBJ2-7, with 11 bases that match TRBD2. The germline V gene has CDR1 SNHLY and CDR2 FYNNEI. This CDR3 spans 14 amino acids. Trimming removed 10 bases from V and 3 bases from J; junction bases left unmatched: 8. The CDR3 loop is CATSGGTSGYEQYF. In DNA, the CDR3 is TGTGCCACTTCGGGAGGGACTAGCGGCTACGAGCAGTACTTC.

CDR3 DNA sequence: TGCGCCAGCAGCCTCAGGACAGGAACCTACGAGCAGTACTTC. It specifies CASSLRTGTYEQYF. This chain uses TRBV5-1 with TRBJ2-7; 7 bases map to TRBD1. V dropped 4 bases and J dropped 2; count of bases not matched to a gene: 6. The germline CDR1 and CDR2 sequences are SGHRS and YFSETQ. The CDR3 runs 14 residues.

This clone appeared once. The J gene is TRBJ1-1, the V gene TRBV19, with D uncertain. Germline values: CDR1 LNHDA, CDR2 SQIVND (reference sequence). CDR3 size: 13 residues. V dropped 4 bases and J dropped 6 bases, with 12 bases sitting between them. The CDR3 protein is CASSTVEASEAFF. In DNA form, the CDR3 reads TGTGCCAGTAGTACGGTGGAGGCATCTGAAGCTTTCTTT.

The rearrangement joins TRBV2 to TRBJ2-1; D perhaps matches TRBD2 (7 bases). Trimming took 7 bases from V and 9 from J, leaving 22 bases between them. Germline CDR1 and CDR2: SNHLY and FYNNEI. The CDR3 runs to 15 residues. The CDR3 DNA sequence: TGTGCCAGCAAGGGGCTAGGGGGGGGGACAAGTGAGCAGTTCTTC. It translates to CASKGLGGGTSEQFF.

CDR3 protein: CASSQEANRNYGYTF. The CDR3 bases are TGCGCCAGCAGCCAAGAGGCTAACAGGAACTATGGCTACACCTTC. This chain joins TRBV4-1 and TRBJ1-2, with D perhaps TRBD1 (5 bases). Germline V gene sequence: CDR1 MGHRA, CDR2 YSYEKL. V was shortened by 0 bases and J by 2 bases, with 10 bases between the two germline ends. The CDR3 runs 15 residues.

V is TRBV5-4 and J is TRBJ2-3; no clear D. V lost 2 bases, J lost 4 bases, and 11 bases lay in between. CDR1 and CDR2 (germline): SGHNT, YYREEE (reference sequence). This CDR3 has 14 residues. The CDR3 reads CASSFRIEADTQYF. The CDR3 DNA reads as TGTGCCAGCAGCTTCAGGATCGAAGCAGATACGCAGTATTTT.

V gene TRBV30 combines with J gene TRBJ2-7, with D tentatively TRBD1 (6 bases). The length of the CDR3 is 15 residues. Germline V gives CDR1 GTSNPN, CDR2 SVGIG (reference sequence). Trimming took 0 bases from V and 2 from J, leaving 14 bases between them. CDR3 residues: CAWSVHGAGAYEQYF. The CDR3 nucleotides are TGTGCCTGGAGTGTACATGGGGCAGGGGCCTACGAGCAGTACTTC.

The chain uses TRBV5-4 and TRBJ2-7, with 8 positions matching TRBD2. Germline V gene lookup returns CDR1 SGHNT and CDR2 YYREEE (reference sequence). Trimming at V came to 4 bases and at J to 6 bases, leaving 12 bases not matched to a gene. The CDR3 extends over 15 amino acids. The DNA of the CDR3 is TGTGCCAGCAGCCCGGGGGGGCAGGGAGGAAGCGAGCAGTACTTC. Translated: CASSPGGQGGSEQYF.

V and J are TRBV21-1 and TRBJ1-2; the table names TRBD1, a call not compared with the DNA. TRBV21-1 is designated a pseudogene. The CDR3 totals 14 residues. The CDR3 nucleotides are TGTGCCAGCAGCTTTCCAGGGGGGTCCTATGGCTACACCTTC. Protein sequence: CASSFPGGSYGYTF.

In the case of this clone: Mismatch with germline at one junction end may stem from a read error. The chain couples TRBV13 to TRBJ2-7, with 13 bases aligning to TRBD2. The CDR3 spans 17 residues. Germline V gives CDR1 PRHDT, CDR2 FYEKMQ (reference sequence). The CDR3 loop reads CASSIGLAGAPTYEQYF. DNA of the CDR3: TGTGCCAGCAGCATAGGACTAGCGGGAGCACCGACCTACGAGCAGTACTTC.

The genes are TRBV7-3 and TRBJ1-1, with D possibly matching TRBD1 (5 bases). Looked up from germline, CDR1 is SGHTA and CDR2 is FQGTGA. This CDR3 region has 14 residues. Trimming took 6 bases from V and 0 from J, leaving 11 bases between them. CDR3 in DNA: TGTGCCAGCAGATCAGGGTTCATGAACACTGAAGCTTTCTTT. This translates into CASRSGFMNTEAFF. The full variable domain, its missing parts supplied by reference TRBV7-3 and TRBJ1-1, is GAGVSQTPSNKVTEKGKYVELRCDPISGHTALYWYRQSLGQGPEFLIYFQGTGAADDSGLPNDRFFAVRPEGSVSTLKIQRTERGDSAVYLCASRSGFMNTEAFFGQGTRLTVV.

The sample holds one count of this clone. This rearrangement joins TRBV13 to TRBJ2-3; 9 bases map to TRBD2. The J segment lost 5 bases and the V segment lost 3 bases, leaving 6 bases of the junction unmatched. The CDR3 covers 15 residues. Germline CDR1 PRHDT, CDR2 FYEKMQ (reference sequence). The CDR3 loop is CASSLRGGPKDTQYF. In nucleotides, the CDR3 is TGTGCCAGCAGCTTGCGGGGGGGCCCGAAAGATACGCAGTATTTT. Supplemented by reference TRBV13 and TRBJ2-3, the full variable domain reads AAGVIQSPRHLIKEKRETATLKCYPIPRHDTVYWYQQGPGQDPQFLISFYEKMQSDKGSIPDRFSAQQFSDYHSELNMSSLELGDSALYFCASSLRGGPKDTQYFGPGTRLTVL.

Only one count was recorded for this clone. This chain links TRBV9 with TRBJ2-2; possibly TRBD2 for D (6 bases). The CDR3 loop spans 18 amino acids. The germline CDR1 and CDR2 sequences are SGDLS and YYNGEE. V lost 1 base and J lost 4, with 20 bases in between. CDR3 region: CASSVLGQAGRITGELFF. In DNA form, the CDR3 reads TGTGCCAGCAGCGTACTCGGGCAGGCGGGACGGATCACCGGGGAGCTGTTTTTT.

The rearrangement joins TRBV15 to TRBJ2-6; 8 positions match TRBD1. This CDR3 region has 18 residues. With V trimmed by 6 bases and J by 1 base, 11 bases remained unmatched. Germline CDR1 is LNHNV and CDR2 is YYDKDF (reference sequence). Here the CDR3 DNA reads TGTGCCACCAGACAACCAGGGGGCCTTTTTTCTGGGGCCAACGTCCTGACTTTC. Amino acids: CATRQPGGLFSGANVLTF.

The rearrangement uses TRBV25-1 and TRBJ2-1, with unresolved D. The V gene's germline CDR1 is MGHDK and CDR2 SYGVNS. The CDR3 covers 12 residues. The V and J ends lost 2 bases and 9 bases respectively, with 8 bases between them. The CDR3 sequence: CASSEQWSEQFF. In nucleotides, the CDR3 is TGTGCCAGCAGTGAACAATGGAGTGAGCAGTTCTTC.